This T cell receptor (beta chain) was recorded in a study of neoadjuvant anti-PD-1 for oral cavity cancer. The patients had HPV-negative, locally advanced oral cavity squamous cell carcinoma. Details on this clone: The antigen is not known.

Study conclusions and caveats: PBMC Gini-index clonality exceeded responders' in non-responders post-nivolumab.

The CDR3 spans 16 residues. Germline CDR1 reads MNHEY; CDR2 reads SMNVEV (reference sequence). The V gene lost 2 bases and the J gene lost 3 bases, with 15 bases spanning the gap. The data were produced by immunoSEQ multiplex PCR, yet TCRdb's version contains in-frame clones alone and is incomplete. The repertoire has tens of thousands of clones, 84% of them found once; the top ten carry 3.1%. This chain uses TRBV27 with TRBJ2-3; no clear D. The source of this sequence is a person aged 35-79 years with oral cavity squamous cell carcinoma. The sequenced sample was PBMCs, obtained before nivolumab (anti-PD-1) treatment. CDR3 loop: CASSLNARVETDTQYF. The CDR3 nucleotides read TGTGCCAGCAGTTTAAACGCGAGAGTGGAGACAGATACGCAGTATTTT.